These 28 T cell receptor beta chains were all obtained from the same sample, sequenced in a study of persistence of HIV-infected CD4 T cells (TCRdb year 2020). The treatment or condition tag for this specimen amounts to: suppressive antiretroviral therapy. A pool of overlapping HIV-1 Gag 15-mer peptides was used at about 1 ug per peptide per mL for cell stimulation. Memory CD4+ T cells that did not respond, being CD40L-negative, CD69-negative and CD45RO-high, were sorted as memory populations depleted of antigen-responding cells. The immunoSEQ hsTCRB assay version 4 in survey mode was used to sequence TCRbeta repertoires from genomic DNA. TCRdb's version of the immuneACCESS table is confined to in-frame rearrangements and falls short of the full clone set. An unresolved V gene accounts for under half of the shortfall where checked; the remainder is of unknown origin. The sample yields about 40,000 clones; around 82% were counted once. 12% to 15% of the sample rests with the top ten.

For these receptors, no antigen is known. Sequences were derived from CD4+ T cells sorted from PBMCs after approximately 19-hour stimulation, sampled from a patient who received antiretroviral therapy. According to the study, the label for this sample's cell subset or site signals: CD40L-CD69- CD45RO-high memory CD4 T cells not responding to Gag peptides. The receptors stem from an adult man with HIV who was CMV-seropositive.

This clone was counted between two and nine times. V and J are TRBV19 and TRBJ2-4; D possibly matches TRBD1 or TRBD2 (6 bases each). The CDR3 has 15 amino acids. V lost 1 base to trimming and J lost 1 base, with 8 bases between them. The germline V gene encodes CDR1 LNHDA and CDR2 SQIVND (reference sequence). The CDR3 protein is CASSIGGAAKNIQYF. The CDR3 bases are TGTGCCAGTAGTATAGGGGGGGCGGCCAAAAACATTCAGTACTTC.

The J gene is TRBJ2-1, the V gene TRBV5-1; 9 nucleotides align to TRBD1. With 0 bases clipped from V and 5 bases from J, the junction kept 6 bases outside the gene matches. The CDR3 is 16 residues long. Germline CDR1 and CDR2: SGHRS and YFSETQ. The CDR3 DNA follows: TGCGCCAGCAGCTTGGTTTTAAGGGACAGGGACAATGAGCAGTTCTTC. This gives the protein CASSLVLRDRDNEQFF.

The chain links TRBV24-1 to TRBJ2-2; no firm D call. CDR3 length equals 13 residues. Trimming pared 6 bases from V and 3 bases from J, leaving 7 bases between. The germline CDR1 and CDR2 sequences are KGHDR and SFDVKD. The CDR3 nucleotides are TGTGCCACCAGTCTCTCGGACACCGGGGAGCTGTTTTTT. This sequence encodes CATSLSDTGELFF.

The gene calls are TRBV10-3 and TRBJ2-7, with D possibly matching TRBD1 (6 bases). Trimming shortened V by 0 bases and J by 0 bases, and 12 bases separated the two germline ends. The CDR3 sequence is 16 residues long. The germline V gene has CDR1 ENHRY and CDR2 SYGVKD. This chain's CDR3 is CAISESGQGISYEQYF. CDR3 DNA sequence: TGTGCCATCAGTGAGTCTGGGCAGGGGATCTCCTACGAGCAGTACTTC.

This chain links TRBV4-2 with TRBJ1-1, with D unresolved. Germline CDR1 and CDR2: LGHNA and YNFKEQ. This CDR3 is built from 14 residues. V gave up 6 bases and J gave up 1 base, with 12 bases separating them. The CDR3 nucleotides are TGTGCCAGCAGTTCGTTGAAGGGGAACACTGAAGCTTTCTTT. It encodes CASSSLKGNTEAFF.

The chain is built from TRBV7-2 and TRBJ2-7, with 9 bases identical to TRBD1. Germline-derived CDR1 and CDR2 are SGHTA and FQGNSA. This CDR3 comprises 15 residues. Trimming cost V 5 bases and J 2 bases; bases outside gene matches: 7. CDR3 sequence: CASSLQGQGAYEQYF. CDR3 DNA sequence: TGTGCCAGCAGCCTCCAGGGACAGGGCGCCTACGAGCAGTACTTC.

The rearrangement uses TRBV5-1 and TRBJ2-2; 11 bases align to TRBD1. The V and J ends lost 3 bases and 7 bases, in that order; junction bases with no gene match: 11. This CDR3 is built from 17 residues. Germline-derived CDR1 and CDR2 are SGHRS and YFSETQ. CDR3 sequence: CASSSRTGGTIYGELFF. CDR3 coding DNA: TGCGCCAGCAGCTCAAGGACAGGGGGCACGATTTACGGGGAGCTGTTTTTT.

V gene TRBV5-6 combines with J gene TRBJ1-2; D is ambiguous. Germline-derived CDR1 and CDR2 are SGHDT and YYEEEE. This CDR3 has 15 residues. V lost 1 base and J lost 2, with 12 bases in between. The CDR3, as DNA: TGTGCCAGCAGCTTGCTGCTGGCGAAGAACTATGGCTACACCTTC. Protein product: CASSLLLAKNYGYTF.

This clone appeared once. This sequence joins TRBV5-1 and TRBJ2-7; possible D gene TRBD1, 5 bases. Trimming left V 2 bases short and J 5 bases short, with 17 bases between. The CDR3 contains 15 residues. Germline V lookup: CDR1 SGHRS, CDR2 YFSETQ. Here the CDR3 reads CASSFLLSRGDEQYF. In DNA, the CDR3 is TGCGCCAGCAGCTTCCTTTTATCAAGGGGCGACGAGCAGTACTTC.

V usage is TRBV7-8 and J usage is TRBJ1-5; D gene ambiguous. Looked up from germline, CDR1 is SGHVS and CDR2 is FQNEAQ. The CDR3 consists of 15 residues. V was trimmed by 1 base and J by 6 bases, leaving 13 bases between them. CDR3 coding DNA: TGTGCCAGCAGCTTAGAGCCACTTTCGGGTCAGCCCCAGCATTTT. Translated: CASSLEPLSGQPQHF.

The CDR3 reads CASSQSGGLNTDTQYF. The CDR3 nucleotides read TGTGCCAGCAGCCAGTCTGGGGGACTTAACACAGATACGCAGTATTTT. The chain carries TRBV7-9 and TRBJ2-3; D might be TRBD2 (6 bases). There are 16 residues in the CDR3. The V end lost 5 bases, the J end lost 2 bases, and 17 bases lay between the germline ends. Per the germline V gene, CDR1 is SEHNR and CDR2 is FQNEAQ (reference sequence).

The V and J genes are TRBV6-6 and TRBJ2-2; D is perhaps TRBD1 (5 bases). The CDR3 totals 16 residues. Trimming took off 4 bases at V and 2 bases at J, with 14 bases between the two ends. Germline CDR1 is MNHNY and CDR2 is SVGAGI (reference sequence). CDR3 residues: CASSSGKGPNTGELFF. CDR3 in DNA: TGTGCCAGCAGTTCCGGAAAGGGGCCAAACACCGGGGAGCTGTTTTTT.

The CDR3 sequence: CASSQVGGRAGYEQYF. The CDR3 DNA follows: TGTGCCAGCAGCCAAGTCGGGGGAAGGGCGGGCTACGAGCAGTACTTC. This chain joins TRBV14 and TRBJ2-7; TRBD2 might be the D (6 bases). Trimming took 1 base from V and 3 from J, leaving 16 bases between them. This CDR3 contains 16 residues. Germline V gene data show CDR1 as SGHDN and CDR2 as FVKESK.

Details on this clone: Other DNA sequences from this sample encode an identical CDR3 as well. V gene TRBV30 combines with J gene TRBJ2-7; perhaps D is TRBD1 or TRBD2 (5 bases each). CDR1 and CDR2 (germline): GTSNPN, SVGIG (reference sequence). V dropped 3 bases and J dropped 7 bases, with 25 bases sitting between them. The CDR3 runs to 16 residues. The CDR3 coding sequence is TGTGCCTGGAGAGAACCCAGACAGTACTTCTCGGGAGAGCAGTACTTC. This encodes CAWREPRQYFSGEQYF.

The genes are TRBV18 and TRBJ1-1; D possibly corresponds to TRBD1 (6 bases). Deletions cut 5 bases from V and 3 bases from J, with 13 bases between. Germline values: CDR1 KGHSH, CDR2 LQKENI. The CDR3 extends over 14 amino acids. The CDR3 spells CASSEQGRDTEAFF. CDR3 sequence (DNA): TGTGCCAGCTCAGAACAGGGTAGGGACACTGAAGCTTTCTTT.

The V call is TRBV5-4, the J call TRBJ1-3; weak D call: TRBD1 (5 bases). Germline values: CDR1 SGHNT, CDR2 YYREEE (reference sequence). The CDR3 has 13 residues. V was shortened by 4 bases and J by 4 bases, with 9 bases between the two germline ends. CDR3 loop: CASSPGTGNTIYF. The CDR3 DNA sequence: TGTGCCAGCAGCCCCGGGACGGGAAACACCATATATTTT.

The genes are TRBV14 and TRBJ1-2; possible D gene TRBD1, 6 bases. V was trimmed by 4 bases and J by 6 bases, leaving 15 bases between them. Germline values: CDR1 SGHDN, CDR2 FVKESK. This CDR3 region has 14 residues. CDR3 nucleotides: TGTGCCAGCAGCCGCCGACAGGAATTCAATGGCTACACCTTC. Residues: CASSRRQEFNGYTF.

The V gene is TRBV3-1 (or the pseudogene TRBV3-2), the J gene TRBJ1-5, with a weak D call TRBD1 (5 bases). Trimming stripped 0 bases from V and 9 bases from J, with 9 bases between. CDR1 LGHDT and CDR2 YNNKEL come from the germline V gene (reference sequence). There are 13 residues in the CDR3. The CDR3 here is CASSQEFGGPQHF. CDR3 bases: TGTGCCAGCAGCCAAGAATTCGGGGGGCCCCAGCATTTT.

The chain is built from TRBV4-2 and TRBJ1-3, with 7 nucleotides matching TRBD1. This CDR3 contains 16 residues. Germline values: CDR1 LGHNA, CDR2 YNFKEQ. Trimming removed 5 bases from V and 0 bases from J; junction bases left unmatched: 7. The CDR3 sequence is CASSETTGNSGNTIYF. The CDR3 coding sequence is TGTGCCAGCAGCGAGACGACAGGGAACTCTGGAAACACCATATATTTT.

The rearrangement joins TRBV29-1 to TRBJ1-4, with no clear D. The V gene lost 4 bases and the J gene lost 6 bases, with 15 bases spanning the gap. Germline V CDR1 and CDR2: SQVTM, ANQGSEA. The CDR3 sequence is 14 residues long. The CDR3 bases are TGCAGCGTTGGGACCGGGTTCGTTGATGAAAAACTGTTTTTT. The encoded protein is CSVGTGFVDEKLFF.

V gene TRBV7-9 combines with J gene TRBJ2-7, with D maybe TRBD2 (5 bases). In germline, CDR1 is SEHNR, CDR2 FQNEAQ (reference sequence). The length of the CDR3 is 17 residues. Trimming pared 1 base from V and 0 bases from J, leaving 16 bases between. CDR3 nucleotide sequence: TGTGCCAGCAGCTTAGGGTTAGGACCGGGAAGCTCCTACGAGCAGTACTTC. Protein sequence: CASSLGLGPGSSYEQYF.

This clone turned up a few times. The chain combines TRBV30 with TRBJ1-6; no clear D. Trimming cost V 4 bases and J 0 bases, with 7 bases left between them. CDR1 and CDR2 (germline): GTSNPN, SVGIG (reference sequence). The CDR3 consists of 14 residues. The CDR3 DNA follows: TGTGCCTGGACATTTAGCTCCTATAATTCACCCCTCCACTTT. Translation gives CAWTFSSYNSPLHF.

The chain couples TRBV12-3 or TRBV12-4 to TRBJ1-1; D is uncertain. Trimming took 3 bases from V and 11 from J, leaving 16 bases between them. This CDR3 is built from 13 residues. The CDR3 DNA is TGTGCCAGCAGTTTTGGATGGGTCGGAGGGGCTTTCTTT. Encoded protein: CASSFGWVGGAFF.

The chain recombines TRBV7-2 with TRBJ2-2; D might be TRBD1 (6 bases). V was clipped by 3 bases and J by 0 bases, with 8 bases between them. From germline, CDR1 is SGHTA and CDR2 FQGNSA. The CDR3 loop spans 15 amino acids. The CDR3 nucleotides read TGTGCCAGCAGCTTGCAGGGGTCGAACACCGGGGAGCTGTTTTTT. Translated: CASSLQGSNTGELFF.

The gene calls are TRBV6-5 and TRBJ1-5; 7 bases are a match to TRBD1. The CDR3 runs 15 residues. The junction had 8 bases not matched to a gene; V was cut back by 7 bases and J by 2 bases. The germline V gene encodes CDR1 MNHEY and CDR2 SVGAGI. The CDR3 nucleotides read TGTGCCAGCACCACACAGGGGATGGGCAATCAGCCCCAGCATTTT. Translation: CASTTQGMGNQPQHF.

This clone was seen more than once but under ten times. This sequence joins TRBV21-1 and TRBJ2-7; TRBD1 was called by the table and not checked on the DNA. TRBV21-1 is a pseudogene locus. The CDR3 is made up of 15 amino acids. CDR3: CASSKSRDSSYEQYF. CDR3 in DNA: TGTGCCAGCAGCAAGAGCCGGGACAGCTCCTACGAGCAGTACTTC.

The chain has TRBV5-5 and TRBJ2-2, with 9 bases fitting TRBD1. CDR3 length: 14 amino acids. Unmatched junction bases numbered 5, after V lost 4 bases and J lost 7 bases. The germline V gene has CDR1 SGHKS and CDR2 YYEKEE (reference sequence). The CDR3 spells CASSRDRAIGELFF. The CDR3, as DNA: TGTGCCAGCAGCCGGGACAGGGCGATCGGGGAGCTGTTTTTT.

The genes are TRBV7-8 and TRBJ2-6; no firm D call. Germline V CDR1 and CDR2: SGHVS, FQNEAQ. The V gene lost 10 bases and the J gene lost 3 bases, with 16 bases spanning the gap. The CDR3 loop spans 15 amino acids. The CDR3 here is CAISPRPRGANVLTF. CDR3 DNA sequence: TGTGCCATCTCCCCTAGGCCCCGTGGGGCCAACGTCCTGACTTTC.